The clone carrying this T cell receptor (beta chain) was detected only once. These data are taken from a study of blood T cell repertoires in COVID-19. Across the whole study: Samples of COVID-19 (acute and convalescent) were obtained from the United States, Italy and Spain. T cells, B-cell-depleted T cells, or PBMCs supplied cDNA or gDNA.

J lost 4 bases, V lost 3 bases, and 3 bases had no gene match. The CDR3 extends over 13 amino acids. Methods used by the authors: Nucleated cell counts were estimated from reference gene primer amplification. TCRdb keeps only in-frame clones here, not all; method: immunoSEQ multiplex PCR. V and J calls and clone size are as listed in that table; D and trimming were resolved from the DNA. The sample lists about 130,000 clones, about four fifths seen once, with about a tenth in the top ten. The chain couples TRBV12-3 or TRBV12-4 to TRBJ2-7; 7 bases are shared with TRBD1. This TCR was recovered from a man between 35 and 55 years old with active or convalescent COVID-19. The specimen sequenced was peripheral blood. The CDR3 loop is CASSLDRPYEQYF. The DNA for the CDR3 is TGTGCCAGCAGTTTGGACAGGCCTTACGAGCAGTACTTC.